The 2 T cell receptor beta chains below were found in one sample sequenced in a study of T cells in Graves' hyperthyroidism and ophthalmopathy. TCR beta CDR3 region amplification was performed from RNA transcripts. First-round RT-PCR of the TCR CDR3 relied on the HTBI primer set. TCRdb reprocessed the multiplex PCR reads with MiXCR, giving one entry per CDR3 protein. The sample carries hundreds of thousands of distinct CDR3 sequences, roughly 17% recorded once. Sequencing input: blood. These receptor sequences come from a woman in her late teens or twenties with Graves' ophthalmopathy.

This clonotype has only a few counts. A single base separates this from a much larger clone, so it may be a read error. This chain connects TRBV11-2 to TRBJ1-2, with unresolved D. The germline CDR1 and CDR2 sequences are SGHAT and FQNNGV. CDR3 size: 13 residues. The V end was cut by 1 base, the J end by 4 bases, with 7 bases between. The CDR3, as DNA: TGTGCCAGCAGCTTAGGACGGTCCTATGGCTACACCTTC. Protein sequence: CASSLGRSYGYTF.

This clonotype was observed a handful of times. The gene calls are TRBV18 and TRBJ1-6, with D tentatively TRBD1 (5 bases). The CDR3 has 18 amino acids. CDR1 and CDR2 from the germline V gene are KGHSH and LQKENI. Trimming stripped 3 bases from V and 2 bases from J, with 17 bases between. CDR3 nucleotide sequence: TGTGCCAGCTCACCCTGGGCTTCGGGACGGACCTATAATTCACCCCTCCACTTT. This translates into CASSPWASGRTYNSPLHF.